This T cell receptor (beta chain) was identified in a study of T cell responses to AZD1222 COVID-19 vaccine. On this clone: Its antigen is as yet unknown.

TCRdb's table, derived via immunoSEQ multiplex PCR, lists solely in-frame clones and lacks some. The data hold approximately 140,000 clones, with approximately 94% observed a single time. Germline V gene lookup returns CDR1 SGDLS and CDR2 YYNGEE. V lost 0 bases and J 1 base, leaving 8 bases between the germline ends. The CDR3 runs 15 residues. Study-wide points: After the peak T cell response, and only then, were repertoires sampled.

Sequencing was performed on peripheral blood, taken on day 0 of AZD1222 vaccination. This rearrangement joins TRBV9 to TRBJ1-3; TRBD1 might be the D (6 bases). The origin of this receptor is an adult in good health. CDR3 amino acids: CASSVATGSGNTIYF. Here the CDR3 DNA reads TGTGCCAGCAGCGTAGCAACAGGGTCTGGAAACACCATATATTTT. Combining the CDR3 with reference TRBV9 and TRBJ1-3 gives the whole variable domain DSGVTQTPKHLITATGQRVTLRCSPRSGDLSVYWYQQSLDQGLQFLIQYYNGEERAKGNILERFSAQQFPDLHSELNLSSLELGDSALYFCASSVATGSGNTIYFGEGSWLTVV.